One and the same sample provided the 27 T cell receptor beta chains below, sequenced in a study of cytomegalovirus exposure and HLA in healthy donors. The PCR used 60 Vbeta and 13 Jbeta primers. Clones were sequenced by immunoSEQ multiplex PCR, and TCRdb holds only the in-frame ones, with some missing. The sample gives 80,000 to 90,000 clones, more than 60% of which show up once; approximately 2% is in the top ten. Sequencing input: PBMCs. The source is a middle-aged man in good health and CMV-seronegative.

This chain joins TRBV19 and TRBJ2-5; D may be TRBD1 (5 bases). Germline CDR1 reads LNHDA; CDR2 reads SQIVND (reference sequence). Trimming took 2 bases from V and 4 from J, leaving 14 bases between them. CDR3 length: 15 amino acids. Here the CDR3 DNA reads TGTGCCAGTAGTATATCGGACACATACCGAGAGACCCAGTACTTC. Translating gives CASSISDTYRETQYF.

This clone was seen once. The rearrangement uses TRBV5-4 and TRBJ2-3; possibly TRBD2 for D (6 bases). V lost 0 bases and J lost 0, with 11 bases in between. Germline CDR1 reads SGHNT; CDR2 reads YYREEE (reference sequence). The CDR3 consists of 16 residues. DNA for the CDR3: TGTGCCAGCAGCTTGGTACGGGGGACTAGCACAGATACGCAGTATTTT. Its protein is CASSLVRGTSTDTQYF.

The chain carries TRBV13 and TRBJ2-7; 9 positions match TRBD1. The CDR3 is made up of 14 amino acids. The germline gives CDR1 PRHDT, CDR2 FYEKMQ (reference sequence). Trimming removed 5 bases from V and 3 bases from J; junction bases left unmatched: 5. CDR3 in amino acids: CASSEGQGRYEQYF. The CDR3 DNA reads as TGTGCCAGCAGCGAAGGACAGGGGCGCTACGAGCAGTACTTC.

V usage is TRBV7-9 and J usage is TRBJ1-4; 8 bases agree with TRBD1. J gave up 10 bases and V 1 base, and 8 bases lay outside the gene matches. Germline V gene data show CDR1 as SEHNR and CDR2 as FQNEAQ (reference sequence). The CDR3 is 15 amino acids. CDR3: CASSLDRGIIGKLFF. CDR3 nucleotide sequence: TGTGCCAGCAGCTTAGACAGGGGGATAATAGGAAAACTGTTTTTT. The full variable domain, with the rest looked up from reference TRBV7-9 and TRBJ1-4, is DTGVSQNPRHKITKRGQNVTFRCDPISEHNRLYWYRQTLGQGPEFLTYFQNEAQLEKSRLLSDRFSAERPKGSFSTLEIQRTEQGDSAMYLCASSLDRGIIGKLFFGSGTQLSVL.

This clone showed up just a few times. CDR3 coding DNA: TGTGCGACCGGTGGCAGGGCGGCGTCGAATGAGCAGTTCTTC. It specifies CATGGRAASNEQFF. The V and J genes are TRBV6-5 and TRBJ2-1, with a tentative D call TRBD1 (5 bases). The CDR3 sequence is 14 residues long. The germline V gene encodes CDR1 MNHEY and CDR2 SVGAGI.

The chain uses TRBV9 and TRBJ2-7; TRBD2 agrees at 9 bases. Germline V gene lookup returns CDR1 SGDLS and CDR2 YYNGEE. V dropped 3 bases and J dropped 5; count of bases not matched to a gene: 12. The CDR3 length is 16 residues. CDR3 coding DNA: TGTGCCAGCAGCGAGGGGGGGTTAGCGGGAGTACACGAGCAGTACTTC. Protein sequence: CASSEGGLAGVHEQYF.

This chain uses TRBV6-5 with TRBJ1-1, with TRBD1 identical over 7 bases. The CDR3 has 16 residues. In germline, CDR1 is MNHEY, CDR2 SVGAGI. J was trimmed by 4 bases and V by 4 bases; bases with no gene match: 12. The CDR3 loop is CASSSGTDTISTEAFF. The CDR3 DNA follows: TGTGCCAGCAGTTCCGGGACAGACACCATTAGCACTGAAGCTTTCTTT.

The CDR3 DNA sequence: TGTGCCAGCAGCTGGGCCCACGAGCAGTACTTC. This gives the protein CASSWAHEQYF. The chain employs TRBV7-8 and TRBJ2-7; D gene ambiguous. The CDR3 has 11 residues. Per germline, CDR1 SGHVS and CDR2 FQNEAQ. The V gene lost 4 bases and the J gene lost 5 bases, with 6 bases spanning the gap.

This clone has more than one count but fewer than ten. The chain uses TRBV19 and TRBJ2-3; 7 bases match TRBD2. The V segment lost 0 bases and the J segment 3 bases; nucleotides outside the gene matches: 6. This CDR3 region has 16 residues. The germline V gene encodes CDR1 LNHDA and CDR2 SQIVND (reference sequence). The chain's CDR3 is CASSIDRGSGTDTQYF. The CDR3 bases are TGTGCCAGTAGTATAGATCGTGGTAGCGGGACAGATACGCAGTATTTT.

The DNA of the CDR3 is TGTGCCAGCAGTCCCCCCGGGGAGCAGTTCTTC. It specifies CASSPPGEQFF. This chain links TRBV28 with TRBJ2-1; unclear D gene. Germline loops: CDR1 MDHEN, CDR2 SYDVKM. The CDR3 spans 11 residues. Trimming removed 5 bases from V and 10 bases from J, with 9 bases in between.

The rearrangement links TRBV11-2 to TRBJ2-6, with TRBD1 matching 8 bases. Germline CDR1 reads SGHAT; CDR2 reads FQNNGV. The CDR3 spans 18 residues. The J segment lost 2 bases and the V segment lost 4 bases, leaving 10 bases of the junction unmatched. CDR3 DNA: TGTGCCAGCAGCTCACACCGCTGGACAGGGACTGGGGCCAACGTCCTGACTTTC. This sequence encodes CASSSHRWTGTGANVLTF.

The rearrangement uses TRBV9 and TRBJ1-1; D unresolved. The CDR3 is 13 amino acids. V lost 0 bases to trimming and J lost 6 bases, with 9 bases between them. Germline V gene data show CDR1 as SGDLS and CDR2 as YYNGEE. This CDR3 is CASSVDPGSEAFF. DNA for the CDR3: TGTGCCAGCAGCGTAGATCCAGGCTCTGAAGCTTTCTTT.

The genes are TRBV5-6 and TRBJ2-3, with 10 bases that match TRBD2. Trimming removed 2 bases from V and 2 bases from J; junction bases left unmatched: 2. This CDR3 is built from 15 residues. Per the germline V gene, CDR1 is SGHDT and CDR2 is YYEEEE. For the CDR3, the DNA is TGTGCCAGCAGCTTAGGACTAGCGGTCACAGATACGCAGTATTTT. As protein: CASSLGLAVTDTQYF.

The J gene is TRBJ1-2, the V gene TRBV2; the D gene is possibly TRBD1 (6 bases). Trimming removed 6 bases from V and 8 bases from J, with 19 bases in between. This CDR3 is built from 14 residues. CDR1 SNHLY and CDR2 FYNNEI come from the germline V gene. The CDR3 sequence: CASRAGVVPGGYTF. The CDR3 nucleotides are TGTGCCAGCAGAGCAGGGGTAGTCCCCGGAGGCTACACCTTC.

This chain uses TRBV27 with TRBJ1-1; D ambiguous. The CDR3 contains 14 residues. Germline CDR1 and CDR2: MNHEY and SMNVEV (reference sequence). Trimming cost V 4 bases and J 5 bases, with 14 bases left between them. The CDR3 is CASSWRYEATEAFF. In DNA, the CDR3 is TGTGCCAGCAGTTGGAGATATGAGGCGACTGAAGCTTTCTTT.

This clone is judged medium-sized. The V gene is TRBV2, the J gene TRBJ1-2; unclear D gene. The CDR3 is made up of 15 amino acids. V lost 2 bases to trimming and J lost 4 bases, with 14 bases between them. Germline CDR1 and CDR2: SNHLY and FYNNEI. The chain's CDR3 is CASSETGVGSYGYTF. The CDR3 DNA is TGTGCCAGCAGTGAAACTGGGGTAGGGAGCTATGGCTACACCTTC.

This clone is a singleton in its sample. The chain combines TRBV9 with TRBJ1-3; D remains unclear. Germline-derived CDR1 and CDR2 are SGDLS and YYNGEE. This CDR3 has 14 residues. The germline V and J ends were trimmed by 3 bases and 0 bases, with 7 bases remaining between them. The CDR3 protein is CASSASGSGNTIYF. CDR3 in DNA: TGTGCCAGCAGCGCCAGCGGCTCTGGAAACACCATATATTTT.

V and J are TRBV4-2 and TRBJ1-2, with D possibly being TRBD1 (5 bases). The germline V gene encodes CDR1 LGHNA and CDR2 YNFKEQ. V lost 0 bases, J lost 4 bases, and 15 bases lay in between. The CDR3 loop spans 16 amino acids. The CDR3 nucleotides read TGTGCCAGCAGCCAAGATCTGTCAGGGCCGGGCTATGGCTACACCTTC. Protein product: CASSQDLSGPGYGYTF.

The J gene is TRBJ1-6, the V gene TRBV7-9, with 7 positions matching TRBD1. Germline V CDR1 and CDR2: SEHNR, FQNEAQ (reference sequence). V trimming: 5 bases; J trimming: 9 bases; junction bases outside the gene matches: 7. The CDR3 is 14 residues long. The CDR3 is CASSPDRSSSPLHF. As DNA, the CDR3 is TGTGCCAGCAGCCCGGACAGGTCGAGTTCACCCCTCCACTTT.

This chain uses TRBV5-4 with TRBJ2-3, with 7 bases that match TRBD1. The CDR3 covers 14 residues. V shed 4 bases, J shed 2 bases, and the junction held 4 bases outside the gene matches. CDR1 and CDR2 (germline): SGHNT, YYREEE (reference sequence). The CDR3: CASSTGQLTDTQYF. DNA of the CDR3: TGTGCCAGCAGCACGGGACAGCTCACAGATACGCAGTATTTT.

The chain recombines TRBV28 with TRBJ2-7; D possibly corresponds to TRBD1 (7 bases). The CDR3 consists of 15 residues. V was pared by 3 bases and J by 2 bases, with 14 bases between. Germline lookup yields CDR1 MDHEN and CDR2 SYDVKM. The CDR3 protein is CASSLPAGQTYEQYF. The CDR3 DNA follows: TGTGCCAGCAGTTTGCCCGCGGGACAGACCTACGAGCAGTACTTC.

V usage is TRBV19 and J usage is TRBJ2-1; the D gene is possibly TRBD2 (5 bases). Germline V gives CDR1 LNHDA, CDR2 SQIVND (reference sequence). CDR3 size: 16 residues. The V end was cut by 1 base, the J end by 6 bases, with 16 bases between. CDR3 sequence reads: CASSIGVIGTSNEQFF. As DNA, the CDR3 is TGTGCCAGTAGTATAGGTGTCATCGGCACTAGCAATGAGCAGTTCTTC.

This clone was observed once. This sequence joins TRBV20-1 and TRBJ2-5; D ambiguous. The CDR3 runs to 10 residues. The germline V and J ends were trimmed by 6 bases and 12 bases, with 14 bases remaining between them. Germline V gene data show CDR1 as DFQATT and CDR2 as SNEGSKA (reference sequence). CDR3 sequence reads: CSALYDIEYF. The DNA of the CDR3 is TGCAGTGCCCTTTATGATATAGAGTACTTC.

This chain uses TRBV29-1 with TRBJ1-3; D ambiguous. V was shortened by 4 bases and J by 4 bases, with 8 bases between the two germline ends. The germline V gene has CDR1 SQVTM and CDR2 ANQGSEA. The CDR3 has 12 amino acids. The DNA of the CDR3 is TGCAGCGTTGTAGAGACAGGAAACACCATATATTTT. It specifies CSVVETGNTIYF.

CDR3 sequence: CASSQGSRYEQYF. The CDR3 bases are TGTGCCAGCAGCCAGGGGAGTAGGTACGAGCAGTACTTC. V is TRBV6-5 and J is TRBJ2-7, with D perhaps matching TRBD1 (6 bases). Germline CDR1 is MNHEY and CDR2 is SVGAGI. The CDR3 loop spans 13 amino acids. Trimming took 6 bases from V and 4 from J, leaving 13 bases between them.

This clone appeared a few times. This rearrangement joins TRBV6-6 to TRBJ1-1; D unclear. Germline CDR1 reads MNHNY; CDR2 reads SVGAGI (reference sequence). This CDR3 has 13 amino acids. Deletions cut 2 bases from V and 1 base from J, with 5 bases between. This chain's CDR3 is CASSYGGNTEAFF. The DNA of the CDR3 is TGTGCCAGCAGTTACGGCGGGAACACTGAAGCTTTCTTT.

V gene TRBV19 combines with J gene TRBJ2-5, with D possibly being TRBD2 (5 bases). The CDR3 is 13 amino acids. Germline V lookup: CDR1 LNHDA, CDR2 SQIVND (reference sequence). Trimming shortened V by 6 bases and J by 5 bases, and 13 bases separated the two germline ends. The CDR3 coding sequence is TGTGCCAGTAGAACCCAACCGGGGGAGACCCAGTACTTC. It encodes CASRTQPGETQYF.